The 29 T cell receptor beta chains below come from one sample, sequenced in a study of regulatory T cells in long-lasting Graves disease (dated by TCRdb to the early 2020s). Libraries were made using multiplex PCR. The data were produced on an Illumina HiSeq 4000. To build TCR beta libraries, CDR3 regions were amplified by Arm-PCR using iRepertoire HTBI primers. In TCRdb, the public reads were trimmed at Q25 with fastp and aligned with MiXCR, with productive beta chains retained. One record per CDR3 amino acid sequence lists the most common genes and DNA. This sample holds some 400,000 distinct CDR3 sequences; more than 12% were observed only once. The top ten constitute approximately 16% of the sample. Interpreted using the paper, the time point label stands for: newly diagnosed GD, antithyroid drugs for less than 3 months. For both TCR sequencing and RNA sequencing, RNA was extracted from PBMCs using TRIzol.

This sample was also put to use in a study of T cells in Graves' hyperthyroidism and ophthalmopathy.

The sample consisted of peripheral blood mononuclear cells (PBMCs), taken at new diagnosis, from a patient treated with antithyroid drugs. These receptor sequences come from a woman under 40 with Graves disease. Donor details come from another sample of the same person, matched by shared clones.

The V gene is TRBV4-1, the J gene TRBJ2-3; D remains unclear. The germline CDR1 and CDR2 sequences are MGHRA and YSYEKL. This CDR3 is 15 amino acids long. With 4 bases removed from V and 2 bases from J, the gap between germline ends came to 13 bases. The DNA of the CDR3 is TGCGCCAGCAGCCGAGAAGGGTTAGCCACAGATACGCAGTATTTT. Translated, it gives CASSREGLATDTQYF.

This clonotype was seen repeatedly, ten times or more. This sequence joins TRBV18 and TRBJ2-7, with 8 nucleotides matching TRBD1. The CDR3 length is 15 residues. The germline CDR1 and CDR2 sequences are KGHSH and LQKENI. Trimming took 6 bases from V and 2 from J; bases not matched to a gene: 9. CDR3 nucleotides: TGTGCCAGCTCGTCAGGGGGCCTCCCGCCCTACGAGCAGTACTTC. It translates to CASSSGGLPPYEQYF.

This clonotype was counted ten times or more. The DNA for the CDR3 is TGTGCCAGCAGCTTAGCCCGGACCCGCGTCTACAATGAGCAGTTCTTC. Protein: CASSLARTRVYNEQFF. This chain joins TRBV7-9 and TRBJ2-1, with D unresolved. The length of the CDR3 is 16 residues. CDR1 is SEHNR and CDR2 is FQNEAQ in the germline V gene (reference sequence). V was pared by 0 bases and J by 3 bases, with 12 bases between. Looking up the rest from reference TRBV7-9 and TRBJ2-1 gives the full variable domain: DTGVSQNPRHKITKRGQNVTFRCDPISEHNRLYWYRQTLGQGPEFLTYFQNEAQLEKSRLLSDRFSAERPKGSFSTLEIQRTEQGDSAMYLCASSLARTRVYNEQFFGPGTRLTVL.

This clonotype was found many times. This sequence joins TRBV28 and TRBJ1-5; 10 positions match TRBD1. The CDR3 consists of 16 residues. The germline gives CDR1 MDHEN, CDR2 SYDVKM. J lost 0 bases, V lost 6 bases, and 5 bases had no gene match. Written as DNA, the CDR3 is TGTGCCAGCAGAGGGACAGGGGAAGGTAGCAATCAGCCCCAGCATTTT. Its protein product is CASRGTGEGSNQPQHF.

The chain employs TRBV10-3 and TRBJ2-2, with 10 bases that match TRBD1. CDR3 length: 15 amino acids. With 4 bases clipped from V and 6 bases from J, the junction kept 5 bases outside the gene matches. Germline-derived CDR1 and CDR2 are ENHRY and SYGVKD. CDR3 protein: CAISGFGQGAGELFF. In DNA form, the CDR3 reads TGTGCCATCAGTGGCTTCGGACAGGGGGCCGGGGAGCTGTTTTTT.

On this clonotype itself: A far larger clone is one base from this, pointing to a likely read error. The chain is built from TRBV13 and TRBJ2-1; 7 bases fit TRBD1. Germline CDR1 PRHDT, CDR2 FYEKMQ (reference sequence). The trim removed 0 bases at V and 10 bases at J, leaving 6 bases unmatched. This CDR3 spans 14 amino acids. CDR3 in DNA: TGTGCCAGCAGCTTAGGACAGGGGACCTACGAGCAGTTCTTC. Its translation is CASSLGQGTYEQFF.

This clonotype was picked up many times. The chain recombines TRBV6-2 or TRBV6-3 with TRBJ2-7; tentatively, D is TRBD1 (6 bases). Between the trimmed V and J ends, which lost 5 bases and 4 bases, there was a span of 9 bases. The germline CDR1 and CDR2 sequences are MNHEY and SVGEGT. This CDR3 has 12 amino acids. CDR3 in amino acids: CASSDGQYEQYF. For the CDR3, the DNA is TGTGCCAGCAGTGATGGACAGTACGAGCAGTACTTC.

There are a few counts of this clonotype. V and J are TRBV7-9 and TRBJ2-3; 8 nucleotides agree with TRBD2. Trimming cost V 6 bases and J 4 bases; bases outside gene matches: 6. The CDR3 spans 14 residues. Germline assignment: CDR1 SEHNR and CDR2 FQNEAQ (reference sequence). The CDR3 protein is CASSLSGSPDTQYF. The CDR3 DNA follows: TGTGCCAGCAGTCTAAGCGGGAGTCCAGATACGCAGTATTTT.

At least ten counts were recorded for this clonotype. The rearrangement joins TRBV28 to TRBJ1-3; D unresolved. This CDR3 has 14 amino acids. The V and J ends lost 5 bases and 1 base respectively, with 9 bases between them. CDR1 MDHEN and CDR2 SYDVKM come from the germline V gene. CDR3 amino acids: CASSPSGSGNTIYF. DNA of the CDR3: TGTGCCAGCAGTCCCTCGGGGTCTGGAAACACCATATATTTT.

The chain recombines TRBV4-1 with TRBJ1-6, with TRBD1 identical over 7 bases. Losses at the gene ends were 3 bases for V and 6 bases for J; bases not matched to a gene: 5. Germline CDR1 MGHRA, CDR2 YSYEKL. This CDR3 has 15 amino acids. The CDR3 DNA is TGCGCCAGCAGCCATGACGGGGACAGTAATTCACCCCTCCACTTT. Its protein is CASSHDGDSNSPLHF.

The rearrangement joins TRBV7-2 to TRBJ1-3; the D gene is possibly TRBD1 (5 bases). Trimming left V 5 bases short and J 4 bases short, with 15 bases between. Germline CDR1 SGHTA, CDR2 FQGNSA. This CDR3 is 15 amino acids long. The CDR3 nucleotides are TGTGCCAGCAGCCCAGACGGACATGCCGGAAACACCATATATTTT. Translating gives CASSPDGHAGNTIYF.

This clonotype was observed many times. The V call is TRBV5-1, the J call TRBJ2-7, with TRBD2 as a possible D gene (6 bases). This CDR3 comprises 12 residues. The germline CDR1 and CDR2 sequences are SGHRS and YFSETQ. The germline V and J ends were trimmed by 0 bases and 6 bases, with 7 bases remaining between them. CDR3 DNA sequence: TGCGCCAGCAGCTTGGCCGGGAGCGAGCAGTACTTC. Protein sequence: CASSLAGSEQYF. Full variable domain (missing parts from reference TRBV5-1 and TRBJ2-7): KAGVTQTPRYLIKTRGQQVTLSCSPISGHRSVSWYQQTPGQGLQFLFEYFSETQRNKGNFPGRFSGRQFSNSRSEMNVSTLELGDSALYLCASSLAGSEQYFGPGTRLTVT.

This clonotype was observed a few times. The rearrangement links TRBV6-5 to TRBJ1-2; 9 nucleotides align to TRBD1. Germline values: CDR1 MNHEY, CDR2 SVGAGI. This CDR3 has 14 amino acids. V was pared by 4 bases and J by 5 bases, with 5 bases of the junction left unmatched. The CDR3 spells CASSSSGTGYGYTF. Here the CDR3 DNA reads TGTGCCAGCAGTTCCTCCGGGACAGGGTATGGCTACACCTTC.

This clonotype was detected a few times. The rearrangement joins TRBV5-5 to TRBJ2-5; D not resolved. Trimming left V 0 bases short and J 5 bases short, with 8 bases between. CDR3 length equals 13 residues. Germline-derived CDR1 and CDR2 are SGHKS and YYEKEE (reference sequence). CDR3 amino acids: CASSLGHEETQYF. The CDR3, as DNA: TGTGCCAGCAGCTTGGGGCACGAGGAGACCCAGTACTTC.

Many counts were recorded for this clonotype. This sequence joins TRBV5-1 and TRBJ1-1; the D gene is possibly TRBD1 (5 bases). Germline V gene sequence: CDR1 SGHRS, CDR2 YFSETQ. The CDR3 is 15 amino acids. The ends were cut back, 4 bases at V and 0 bases at J, with 13 bases in the middle. CDR3 sequence reads: CASSTGATLNTEAFF. CDR3 nucleotide sequence: TGCGCCAGCAGCACAGGCGCCACCTTGAACACTGAAGCTTTCTTT.

This clonotype was counted ten times or more. This chain links TRBV28 with TRBJ1-1; D ambiguous. The CDR3 spans 11 residues. CDR1 MDHEN and CDR2 SYDVKM come from the germline V gene. V dropped 6 bases and J dropped 2 bases, with 4 bases sitting between them. The CDR3 reads CASRLNTEAFF. CDR3 sequence (DNA): TGTGCCAGCAGACTCAACACTGAAGCTTTCTTT.

This clonotype was recorded at least ten times. The V call is TRBV3-1, the J call TRBJ1-4; D might be TRBD1 (6 bases). Trimming removed 1 base at V and 9 bases at J, with 12 bases between. Germline CDR1 LGHDT, CDR2 YNNKEL (reference sequence). The CDR3 sequence is 14 residues long. The CDR3 spells CASSQGGQGKKLFF. Written as DNA, the CDR3 is TGTGCCAGCAGCCAAGGGGGCCAGGGGAAAAAACTGTTTTTT.

The sample holds a few counts of this clonotype. Compared with germline, one end of the junction differs, possibly owing to a read error. The chain uses TRBV2 and TRBJ2-5; D is ambiguous. The germline V gene has CDR1 SNHLY and CDR2 FYNNEI. CDR3 length: 14 residues. CDR3 loop: CASSDGRTQEAQYF. The CDR3 DNA reads TGTGCCAGCAGTGACGGACGGACGCAAGAGGCCCAGTACTTC.

This clonotype has a handful of counts. At one boundary the junction diverges from the germline segment, which might be a read error. The V gene is TRBV27, the J gene TRBJ2-7, with D hard to call. Germline V gives CDR1 MNHEY, CDR2 SMNVEV (reference sequence). This CDR3 contains 13 residues. CDR3 protein: CASSLSSNVGHIF. DNA of the CDR3: TGTGCCAGCAGTTTATCGTCCAACGTGGGCCATATTTTC.

The chain combines TRBV7-2 with TRBJ1-3, with D perhaps matching TRBD1 (5 bases). This CDR3 comprises 17 residues. V was pared by 1 base and J by 0 bases, with 13 bases between. Germline values: CDR1 SGHTA, CDR2 FQGNSA. This CDR3 reads CASSLGGDRHSGNTIYF. For the CDR3, the DNA is TGTGCCAGCAGCTTAGGAGGAGACAGACACTCTGGAAACACCATATATTTT.

The sample holds many counts of this clonotype. CDR3 loop: CASSQWQGKNNEQFF. In DNA form, the CDR3 reads TGCGCCAGCAGCCAATGGCAGGGGAAGAACAATGAGCAGTTCTTC. The chain combines TRBV4-1 with TRBJ2-1, with D possibly TRBD1 on 6 matching bases. The CDR3 runs to 15 residues. V dropped 2 bases and J dropped 5 bases, with 13 bases sitting between them. CDR1 and CDR2 from the germline V gene are MGHRA and YSYEKL.

This clonotype was counted a few times. The chain links TRBV5-6 to TRBJ2-3, with TRBD1 matching 7 bases. V lost 4 bases, J lost 2 bases, and 13 bases stayed unmatched. Per germline, CDR1 SGHDT and CDR2 YYEEEE. The CDR3 totals 17 residues. CDR3 in DNA: TGTGCCAGCAGCGATCCAGGACAGGTTTGGGACACAGATACGCAGTATTTT. Translated: CASSDPGQVWDTDTQYF.

There are many counts of this clonotype. The rearrangement uses TRBV12-3 or TRBV12-4 and TRBJ2-1; D gene ambiguous. V lost 7 bases to trimming and J lost 0 bases, with 7 bases between them. The CDR3 has 13 residues. CDR3 sequence reads: CASMESSYNEQFF. The CDR3 DNA follows: TGTGCCAGCATGGAGAGCTCCTACAATGAGCAGTTCTTC.

The table lists this clonotype with a few counts. Written as DNA, the CDR3 is TGCAGTGCTAGAGAGGTGAATCAGTACGAGCAGTACTTC. Protein: CSAREVNQYEQYF. This chain joins TRBV20-1 and TRBJ2-7; D ambiguous. V was clipped by 0 bases and J by 4 bases, with 10 bases between them. The CDR3 covers 13 residues. CDR1 is DFQATT, CDR2 SNEGSKA, per germline (reference sequence).

This clonotype has at least ten counts. V usage is TRBV24-1 and J usage is TRBJ2-7; 8 bases line up with TRBD1. The CDR3 loop spans 14 amino acids. V gave up 4 bases and J gave up 6 bases; unmatched junction bases: 7. Germline CDR1 KGHDR, CDR2 SFDVKD. The CDR3 is CATSDTGTGREQYF. CDR3 nucleotide sequence: TGTGCCACCAGTGACACCGGGACAGGACGCGAGCAGTACTTC.

There are many counts of this clonotype. This chain links TRBV28 with TRBJ2-1, with D unresolved. Near its end, the DNA agrees better with TRBJ2-5, so the J call may be wrong. Per germline, CDR1 MDHEN and CDR2 SYDVKM. This CDR3 has 14 amino acids. The CDR3 nucleotides read TGTGCCAGCAGTTTCGAGCCCTCCCAAGAGACCCAGTACTTC. Its translation is CASSFEPSQETQYF.

At least ten counts were recorded for this clonotype. The rearrangement joins TRBV18 to TRBJ1-5; D ambiguous. CDR1 and CDR2 from the germline V gene are KGHSH and LQKENI. Between the trimmed V and J ends, which lost 3 bases and 4 bases, there was a span of 10 bases. CDR3 length: 14 residues. The CDR3 DNA is TGTGCCAGCTCACCCTCGGGAGCAAATCAGCCCCAGCATTTT. Protein product: CASSPSGANQPQHF.

This clonotype was counted ten times or more. J is TRBJ2-1 and V is TRBV12-3 or TRBV12-4, with D possibly matching TRBD2 (7 bases). V was pared by 6 bases and J by 6 bases, with 21 bases between. The CDR3 extends over 16 amino acids. The CDR3 loop reads CASSNERGGRGNEQFF. For the CDR3, the DNA is TGTGCCAGCAGCAACGAGAGGGGGGGAAGGGGCAATGAGCAGTTCTTC.

This clonotype occurred a few times. CDR3 bases: TGTGCCAGCAGTTACTCGAGTTGGGGTCAGGACGAGCAGTACTTC. Translated, it gives CASSYSSWGQDEQYF. V usage is TRBV6-5 and J usage is TRBJ2-7; D call uncertain. There are 15 residues in the CDR3. The V and J ends lost 0 bases and 5 bases respectively, with 14 bases between them. Germline lookup yields CDR1 MNHEY and CDR2 SVGAGI.